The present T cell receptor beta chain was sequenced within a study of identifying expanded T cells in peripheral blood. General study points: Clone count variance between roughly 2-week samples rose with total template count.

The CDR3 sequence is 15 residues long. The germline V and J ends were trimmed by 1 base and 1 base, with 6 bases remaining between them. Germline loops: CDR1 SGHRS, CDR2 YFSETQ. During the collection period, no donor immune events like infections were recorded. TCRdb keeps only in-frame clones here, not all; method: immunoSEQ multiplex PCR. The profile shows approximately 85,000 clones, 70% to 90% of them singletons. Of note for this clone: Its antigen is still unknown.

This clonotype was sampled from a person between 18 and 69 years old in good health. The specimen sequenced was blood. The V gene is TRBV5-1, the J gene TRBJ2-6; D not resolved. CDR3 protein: CASSLMHSGANVLTF. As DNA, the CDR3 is TGCGCCAGCAGCTTGATGCATTCTGGGGCCAACGTCCTGACTTTC.